These 13 T cell receptor beta chains came from one sample sequenced in a study of T cells in lung cancer brain metastases. Only in-frame clones appear in the TCRdb table, and some are missing; sequencing was by immunoSEQ multiplex PCR. This sample has several thousand clones; approximately 85% occur once, and the top ten carry roughly 2.4%. Sequenced input: tumor tissue from the primary lung tumor. These TCRs come from a man in his forties or fifties with non-small cell lung cancer.

V gene TRBV5-1 combines with J gene TRBJ2-2; D possibly corresponds to TRBD2 (6 bases). Germline V lookup: CDR1 SGHRS, CDR2 YFSETQ. The CDR3 runs to 16 residues. Trimming cost V 4 bases and J 1 base, with 14 bases left between them. The CDR3 coding sequence is TGCGCCAGCAGCCCAGGTCGGGGAGGGAACACCGGGGAGCTGTTTTTT. It specifies CASSPGRGGNTGELFF. The full variable domain, in which reference TRBV5-1 and TRBJ2-2 provide the parts outside the CDR3, is KAGVTQTPRYLIKTRGQQVTLSCSPISGHRSVSWYQQTPGQGLQFLFEYFSETQRNKGNFPGRFSGRQFSNSRSEMNVSTLELGDSALYLCASSPGRGGNTGELFFGEGSRLTVL.

This clone was counted once. For the CDR3, the DNA is TGTGCCAGCAGCCCACGCACCGGGACAGGTTACGAGCAGTACTTC. Translating gives CASSPRTGTGYEQYF. The V call is TRBV9, the J call TRBJ2-7, with 8 positions matching TRBD1. Germline CDR1 reads SGDLS; CDR2 reads YYNGEE. The CDR3 runs to 15 residues. The V segment lost 4 bases and the J segment 4 bases; nucleotides outside the gene matches: 10.

The count of this clone is one. The chain carries TRBV5-6 and TRBJ2-1, with 8 bases identical to TRBD2. V gave up 0 bases and J gave up 5 bases; unmatched junction bases: 4. The CDR3 is made up of 15 amino acids. The germline CDR1 and CDR2 sequences are SGHDT and YYEEEE. For the CDR3, the DNA is TGTGCCAGCAGCTTGGGCGGGGGGCCCCACAATGAGCAGTTCTTC. It encodes CASSLGGGPHNEQFF.

The chain uses TRBV7-9 and TRBJ1-1; D ambiguous. The CDR3 spans 13 residues. CDR1 is SEHNR and CDR2 is FQNEAQ in the germline V gene (reference sequence). V lost 5 bases and J 7 bases, leaving 14 bases between the germline ends. The CDR3 here is CASSQTNGYEAFF. The CDR3 DNA follows: TGTGCCAGCAGCCAAACCAACGGCTATGAAGCTTTCTTT. Looking up the rest from reference TRBV7-9 and TRBJ1-1 gives the full variable domain: DTGVSQNPRHKITKRGQNVTFRCDPISEHNRLYWYRQTLGQGPEFLTYFQNEAQLEKSRLLSDRFSAERPKGSFSTLEIQRTEQGDSAMYLCASSQTNGYEAFFGQGTRLTVV.

V and J are TRBV23-1 and TRBJ1-5, with TRBD1 identical over 7 bases. Being an ORF, TRBV23-1 has a function that is uncertain. V lost 2 bases, J lost 0 bases, and 10 bases stayed unmatched. The CDR3 is 18 residues long. DNA of the CDR3: TGCGCCAGCAGTCAAACGGGGACAGCGCCTTATAGCAATCAGCCCCAGCATTTT. This encodes CASSQTGTAPYSNQPQHF.

V is TRBV5-4 and J is TRBJ2-5; 12 bases are shared with TRBD2. This CDR3 has 15 amino acids. The ends lost 4 bases at V and 6 bases at J; junction bases unmatched: 7. Germline assignment: CDR1 SGHNT and CDR2 YYREEE (reference sequence). The CDR3 reads CASSPSGGVQQTQYF. DNA for the CDR3: TGTGCCAGCAGCCCTAGCGGGGGGGTCCAGCAGACCCAGTACTTC.

V gene TRBV6-6 combines with J gene TRBJ1-5; D is possibly TRBD1 (5 bases). V dropped 7 bases and J dropped 6 bases, with 10 bases sitting between them. Germline V gives CDR1 MNHNY, CDR2 SVGAGI (reference sequence). The CDR3 covers 12 residues. Here the CDR3 reads CASMDIRQPQHF. The CDR3 bases are TGTGCCAGCATGGACATTCGTCAGCCCCAGCATTTT.

The chain recombines TRBV5-1 with TRBJ2-3; TRBD1 is a possible D gene (6 bases). Trimming took off 0 bases at V and 4 bases at J, with 12 bases between the two ends. Germline CDR1 reads SGHRS; CDR2 reads YFSETQ. The CDR3 is made up of 15 amino acids. CDR3 amino acids: CASSLVGAGADTQYF. In nucleotides, the CDR3 is TGCGCCAGCAGCTTGGTGGGGGCCGGGGCAGATACGCAGTATTTT.

This chain joins TRBV10-2 and TRBJ2-3, with D perhaps TRBD1 (6 bases). The CDR3 loop spans 11 amino acids. Germline-derived CDR1 and CDR2 are WSHSY and SAAADI. The V and J ends lost 8 bases and 4 bases respectively, with 7 bases between them. The CDR3 reads CASGGADTQYF. The CDR3 DNA reads as TGCGCCAGCGGGGGCGCAGATACGCAGTATTTT.

The V gene is TRBV5-1, the J gene TRBJ1-1; TRBD1 matches 7 bases. CDR3 size: 15 residues. Germline CDR1 reads SGHRS; CDR2 reads YFSETQ. V lost 7 bases and J lost 1; bases outside the gene matches: 10. As DNA, the CDR3 is TGCGCCAGCCGCCGAGGGGACAGCTGGAACACTGAAGCTTTCTTT. It specifies CASRRGDSWNTEAFF.

This rearrangement joins TRBV15 to TRBJ2-3; 9 positions match TRBD2. From germline, CDR1 is LNHNV and CDR2 YYDKDF (reference sequence). The CDR3 totals 18 residues. Losses at the gene ends were 1 base for V and 5 bases for J; bases not matched to a gene: 13. The DNA of the CDR3 is TGTGCCACCAGCAGAGTTGGGGCAGCCAGCGGGAGGCAAGATACGCAGTATTTT. Its translation is CATSRVGAASGRQDTQYF. Supplemented by reference TRBV15 and TRBJ2-3, the full variable domain reads DAMVIQNPRYQVTQFGKPVTLSCSQTLNHNVMYWYQQKSSQAPKLLFHYYDKDFNNEADTPDNFQSRRPNTSFCFLDIRSPGLGDTAMYLCATSRVGAASGRQDTQYFGPGTRLTVL.

The V call is TRBV6-5, the J call TRBJ2-1; no firm D call. V was cut by 3 bases and J by 7 bases, with 10 bases left in between. The germline CDR1 and CDR2 sequences are MNHEY and SVGAGI. The CDR3 covers 13 residues. CDR3: CASSYEGPNEQFF. CDR3 in DNA: TGTGCCAGCAGTTATGAAGGTCCGAATGAGCAGTTCTTC.

The chain couples TRBV5-1 to TRBJ2-1; a weak D match, TRBD2 (5 bases). The germline V gene has CDR1 SGHRS and CDR2 YFSETQ. The CDR3 extends over 15 amino acids. V was trimmed by 5 bases and J by 0 bases, leaving 12 bases between them. The CDR3 sequence is CASRREGSSYNEQFF. The CDR3 nucleotides are TGCGCCAGCAGACGGGAAGGGAGCTCCTACAATGAGCAGTTCTTC.